The clone carrying this TCR beta chain was detected ten times or more. The antigen is undetermined. It was by quantitative 5'-RACE with molecular barcodes that TCR beta libraries were made. TCRdb called the 5' RACE reads again in MiXCR, with one record for every CDR3 protein. The repertoire holds approximately 130,000 distinct CDR3 sequences, with roughly 8.8% as singletons. This CDR3 contains 15 residues. Germline V gene data show CDR1 as ENHRY and CDR2 as SYGVKD. V gave up 6 bases and J gave up 4 bases, with 16 bases separating them. The data were taken from a study of CD8 T cells in ankylosing spondylitis. Notes on the study in general: Disease-linked clones proved CD8+ and comparatively uncommon in peripheral blood. The clones that were linked to disease were reported to be significantly enriched in matched synovial fluid samples from ankylosing spondylitis patients. What seemed typical of ankylosing spondylitis blood was a TCR beta motif built from eight highly homologous variants.

The J gene is TRBJ2-1, the V gene TRBV10-3; maybe TRBD2 (6 bases). The receptor was isolated from a male donor with ankylosing spondylitis or in good health (not recorded which). The sequencing sample was made of blood, either unsorted or a sorted T cell fraction (not recorded which). CDR3: CAIRDKGGPYNEQFF. In nucleotides, the CDR3 is TGTGCCATCAGGGATAAGGGAGGACCATACAATGAGCAGTTCTTC.